Each of the 2 T cell receptor beta chains below was sequenced from the same sample in a study of blood T cell repertoires in COVID-19. Only in-frame clones appear in the TCRdb table, and some are missing; sequencing was by immunoSEQ multiplex PCR. The data contain about 420,000 clones, approximately 90% of them singletons. The sequenced sample was peripheral blood. All receptors come from a man younger than 35 with COVID-19, enrolled during active disease.

The chain links TRBV15 to TRBJ1-4, with D possibly matching TRBD1 (6 bases). The CDR3 sequence is 13 residues long. Trimming left V 9 bases short and J 1 base short, with 9 bases between. The germline gives CDR1 LNHNV, CDR2 YYDKDF (reference sequence). The CDR3 DNA sequence: TGTGCCACGGGGACAAGAACTAATGAAAAACTGTTTTTT. The encoded protein is CATGTRTNEKLFF.

V gene TRBV11-2 combines with J gene TRBJ1-2; the match to TRBD1 covers 7 bases. V was clipped by 3 bases and J by 0 bases; unmatched bases: 7. This CDR3 is 16 amino acids long. Germline V gene data show CDR1 as SGHAT and CDR2 as FQNNGV. The CDR3 DNA sequence: TGTGCCAGCAGCTTTAGCGGGGACAGCGCTAACTATGGCTACACCTTC. Amino acids: CASSFSGDSANYGYTF.